This T cell receptor (beta chain) was identified during a study of technical replicates of blood from a handful of donors. The data were produced by immunoSEQ multiplex PCR, yet TCRdb's version contains in-frame clones alone and is incomplete. The sample includes approximately 82,000 clones, 85% to 95% seen only once; the top ten take 0.25% to 0.35%. The sequence derives from a human donor in good health. Input material: T cells isolated from PBMCs.

CDR3 protein: CASSLMGGTEAFF. CDR3 nucleotide sequence: TGTGCCAGCAGCTTAATGGGGGGAACTGAAGCTTTCTTT. The chain carries TRBV7-3 and TRBJ1-1, with D possibly TRBD1 on 5 matching bases. Trimming removed 1 base from V and 5 bases from J, with 8 bases in between. This CDR3 has 13 residues. CDR1 SGHTA and CDR2 FQGTGA come from the germline V gene.